One and the same sample provided the 27 T cell receptor beta chains below, sequenced in a study of T cells in Graves' hyperthyroidism and ophthalmopathy (dated by TCRdb to 2018 to 2020). Libraries were prepared through multiplex PCR. The reads were generated on an Illumina HiSeq 2000. The TCR beta CDR3 regions were amplified from the RNA transcripts. A first-round RT-PCR of the TCR CDR3 used the HTBI primer set with the Qiagen OneStep RT-PCR kit. The public reads were quality trimmed at Q25 with fastp and then assembled into clones with MiXCR by TCRdb, keeping productive beta chains. CDR3 protein duplicates are merged, each entry listing the most common genes and DNA. For this sample the table gives 450,000 to 700,000 distinct CDR3 sequences, of which just over 45% were detected only once. The ten most abundant clones make up over 15% of the sample. Sequencing was performed on peripheral blood or thyroid tissue (not recorded which). Receptors were obtained from an adult woman with Graves' disease, either hyperthyroidism or ophthalmopathy (not recorded which).

V gene TRBV20-1 combines with J gene TRBJ1-2, with TRBD1 matching 8 bases. The CDR3 covers 15 residues. Germline V gene lookup returns CDR1 DFQATT and CDR2 SNEGSKA (reference sequence). Trimming at V came to 5 bases and at J to 4 bases, leaving 12 bases not matched to a gene. The CDR3 nucleotides are TGCAGTGCTGATTGGACAGGGCAAGCCACCTATGGCTACACCTTC. It translates to CSADWTGQATYGYTF.

The chain joins TRBV10-3 to TRBJ1-1; tentative D call: TRBD1 (6 bases). Germline V gene sequence: CDR1 ENHRY, CDR2 SYGVKD. This CDR3 region has 21 residues. V dropped 5 bases and J dropped 5 bases, with 36 bases sitting between them. Written as DNA, the CDR3 is TGTGCCATCAGTCCACAGGGCTCTAACTATGGCTACAGGGAGGGGGGGACTGAAGCTTTCTTT. Residues: CAISPQGSNYGYREGGTEAFF.

The CDR3, as DNA: TGTGCCAGGGACAGGGGGTACCAAGAGACCCAGTACTTC. This gives the protein CARDRGYQETQYF. The chain is built from TRBV10-3 and TRBJ2-5; TRBD1 aligns across 11 bases. The CDR3 totals 13 residues. The V gene's germline CDR1 is ENHRY and CDR2 SYGVKD. Unmatched junction bases numbered 1, after V lost 10 bases and J lost 0 bases.

This rearrangement joins TRBV7-3 to TRBJ1-1; D is unclear. Between the trimmed V and J ends, which lost 5 bases and 5 bases, there was a span of 12 bases. Germline lookup yields CDR1 SGHTA and CDR2 FQGTGA. This CDR3 has 13 amino acids. CDR3 loop: CASSPGRLTEAFF. The CDR3 nucleotides read TGTGCCAGCAGCCCAGGACGGCTTACTGAAGCTTTCTTT.

This clonotype was observed at least ten times. V and J are TRBV20-1 and TRBJ2-7, with D maybe TRBD2 (5 bases). The germline V gene encodes CDR1 DFQATT and CDR2 SNEGSKA (reference sequence). Trimming shortened V by 6 bases and J by 0 bases, and 6 bases separated the two germline ends. CDR3 size: 11 residues. The DNA for the CDR3 is TGCAGTGCAGGGAGCTCCTACGAGCAGTACTTC. Protein product: CSAGSSYEQYF.

Many counts were recorded for this clonotype. This chain joins TRBV20-1 and TRBJ2-2; TRBD1 matches 7 bases. Germline CDR1 is DFQATT and CDR2 is SNEGSKA (reference sequence). Trimming cost V 5 bases and J 4 bases; bases outside gene matches: 10. This CDR3 contains 15 residues. DNA for the CDR3: TGCAGTGCTCAAGGGACAGAAACTTTCACCGGGGAGCTGTTTTTT. It codes for CSAQGTETFTGELFF.

This clonotype was picked up many times. The rearrangement joins TRBV28 to TRBJ1-2; D gene ambiguous. V was cut by 4 bases and J by 7 bases, with 16 bases left in between. Germline V lookup: CDR1 MDHEN, CDR2 SYDVKM. The CDR3 has 14 residues. The CDR3: CASSYIPRRSGYTF. DNA for the CDR3: TGTGCCAGCAGTTACATACCACGAAGGAGTGGCTACACCTTC.

This clonotype was counted ten times or more. V usage is TRBV7-9 and J usage is TRBJ2-7; tentative D call: TRBD1 (6 bases). CDR3 length equals 17 residues. Germline V gene sequence: CDR1 SEHNR, CDR2 FQNEAQ (reference sequence). Trimming pared 0 bases from V and 1 base from J, leaving 16 bases between. The CDR3 DNA sequence: TGTGCCAGCAGCTTAGCTGGGATCCGGGACAAATCCTACGAGCAGTACTTC. Translation gives CASSLAGIRDKSYEQYF.

A word on this clonotype: One base away lies a much larger clone, so this may be a sequencing read error. The chain links TRBV6-5 to TRBJ1-4; TRBD1 is a possible D gene (5 bases). The V gene's germline CDR1 is MNHEY and CDR2 SVGAGI. The CDR3 totals 14 residues. CDR3 loop: CAISYHRTNEKLFF. The DNA for the CDR3 is TGTGCCATCAGTTACCACAGGACCAATGAAAAACTGTTTTTT.

This clonotype was counted only a few times. J is TRBJ1-3 and V is TRBV30; D is possibly TRBD1 (5 bases). The CDR3 contains 13 residues. The germline gives CDR1 GTSNPN, CDR2 SVGIG (reference sequence). CDR3 nucleotides: TGTGCTTGGGGGTATATCATCGGAAACACCATATATTTT. Translating gives CAWGYIIGNTIYF.

On this clonotype itself: The CDR3 does not end in the conserved phenylalanine or tryptophan, so this is likely a read error. Because the CDR3's place on the DNA is in doubt, the DNA is left out and the CDR3 is given as listed by TCRdb. This sequence joins TRBV9 and TRBJ2-7; no check of the table's D call, TRBD1, against the DNA was made. Per germline, CDR1 SGDLS and CDR2 YYNGEE. Counting both end residues, the CDR3 totals 13 amino acids. CDR3 region: CASSGDGTGWKDY.

This chain connects TRBV7-2 to TRBJ2-5; D not resolved. Germline V CDR1 and CDR2: SGHTA, FQGNSA. Trimming took off 1 base at V and 5 bases at J, with 20 bases between the two ends. This CDR3 has 17 residues. CDR3 DNA: TGTGCCAGCAGCTTAGATAGTCGTGGCAGCCTGGGGGAGACCCAGTACTTC. Translation gives CASSLDSRGSLGETQYF.

The gene calls are TRBV20-1 and TRBJ1-3; a weak D match, TRBD1 (5 bases). Per germline, CDR1 DFQATT and CDR2 SNEGSKA (reference sequence). The CDR3 length is 14 residues. V was shortened by 3 bases and J by 4 bases, with 13 bases between the two germline ends. CDR3 nucleotides: TGCAGTGCTAGTTTCGGGACGTCCGGAAACACCATATATTTT. This gives the protein CSASFGTSGNTIYF.

CDR3 in amino acids: CSALSGSNQPQHF. The CDR3 DNA reads TGCAGTGCTCTCAGTGGCAGCAATCAGCCCCAGCATTTT. V usage is TRBV20-1 and J usage is TRBJ1-5; D remains ambiguous. Trimming removed 5 bases at V and 1 base at J, with 9 bases between. This CDR3 contains 13 residues. CDR1 is DFQATT, CDR2 SNEGSKA, per germline (reference sequence).

The chain has TRBV29-1 and TRBJ2-7, with TRBD2 matching 12 bases. V shed 7 bases, J shed 12 bases, and the junction held 7 bases outside the gene matches. The CDR3 consists of 11 residues. Germline-derived CDR1 and CDR2 are SQVTM and ANQGSEA. CDR3 in DNA: TGCAGCGCTACTACTAGCGGGGGGACGTACTTC. It is translated as CSATTSGGTYF.

V and J are TRBV5-1 and TRBJ1-2, with 7 bases that match TRBD1. The J segment lost 1 base and the V segment lost 4 bases, leaving 7 bases of the junction unmatched. Germline CDR1 and CDR2: SGHRS and YFSETQ. The CDR3 has 15 residues. In DNA, the CDR3 is TGCGCCAGCAGCCGAGGGGGCAGGGGTAACTATGGCTACACCTTC. As protein: CASSRGGRGNYGYTF.

This clonotype occurred once. This rearrangement joins TRBV9 to TRBJ1-3; TRBD1 aligns across 8 bases. The germline CDR1 and CDR2 sequences are SGDLS and YYNGEE. Trimming removed 2 bases from V and 4 bases from J; junction bases left unmatched: 8. The CDR3 consists of 16 residues. CDR3 region: CASSVDRGTEGNTIYF. The DNA for the CDR3 is TGTGCCAGCAGCGTCGACAGGGGAACTGAAGGAAACACCATATATTTT.

This rearrangement joins TRBV28 to TRBJ2-7; 7 bases align to TRBD1. The CDR3 totals 15 residues. CDR1 MDHEN and CDR2 SYDVKM come from the germline V gene. V trimming: 6 bases; J trimming: 9 bases; junction bases outside the gene matches: 17. The CDR3 DNA reads as TGTGCCAGCAGCCTCCTCGGGACAGCAGAACCCTTGCAGTACTTC. It encodes CASSLLGTAEPLQYF.

This chain connects TRBV7-9 to TRBJ1-5, with D uncertain. Trimming pared 5 bases from V and 7 bases from J, leaving 12 bases between. CDR1 and CDR2 from the germline V gene are SEHNR and FQNEAQ (reference sequence). This CDR3 spans 13 amino acids. The CDR3 spells CASSRVPGQPQHF. CDR3 DNA sequence: TGTGCCAGCAGCAGAGTCCCGGGACAGCCCCAGCATTTT.

The chain combines TRBV10-3 with TRBJ1-5; unclear D gene. CDR3 length: 15 amino acids. Germline CDR1 and CDR2: ENHRY and SYGVKD. V shed 4 bases and J shed 6 bases, with 16 bases lying between them. CDR3 region: CAISASLPDTQPQHF. The CDR3 nucleotides are TGTGCCATCAGTGCTAGCCTCCCAGACACTCAGCCCCAGCATTTT.

As regards this clonotype: One base away lies a much larger clone, so this may be a sequencing read error. The chain uses TRBV4-1 and TRBJ1-5; D ambiguous. The CDR3 extends over 13 amino acids. Germline values: CDR1 MGHRA, CDR2 YSYEKL. The CDR3 nucleotides are TGCGCCAGCAGCCCCAGTATTTATCAGCTCCAGCATTTT. This gives the protein CASSPSIYQLQHF.

This clonotype was seen at least ten times. The chain combines TRBV7-9 with TRBJ1-2, with D uncertain. V was cut by 4 bases and J by 8 bases, with 11 bases left in between. Germline V gives CDR1 SEHNR, CDR2 FQNEAQ (reference sequence). This CDR3 comprises 12 residues. For the CDR3, the DNA is TGTGCCAGCAGCTCTAGGGTGCGCGGCTACACCTTC. Translated: CASSSRVRGYTF.

Many counts were recorded for this clonotype. The chain combines TRBV7-2 with TRBJ2-5, with TRBD2 identical over 13 bases. Germline V CDR1 and CDR2: SGHTA, FQGNSA. The CDR3 has 18 residues. Unmatched junction bases numbered 13, after V lost 5 bases and J lost 4 bases. CDR3 residues: CASSRKGILAGGGETQYF. In DNA form, the CDR3 reads TGTGCCAGCAGCCGCAAGGGGATACTAGCGGGGGGGGGAGAGACCCAGTACTTC.

The table lists this clonotype with many counts. The chain employs TRBV15 and TRBJ2-6, with TRBD1 matching 10 bases. Trimming removed 8 bases from V and 3 bases from J; junction bases left unmatched: 7. The germline CDR1 and CDR2 sequences are LNHNV and YYDKDF (reference sequence). This CDR3 spans 16 amino acids. The CDR3, as DNA: TGTGCCACCCGTCGACAGGGGGCAAGTGGGGCCAACGTCCTGACTTTC. Translation gives CATRRQGASGANVLTF.

This clonotype was detected many times. The V and J genes are TRBV10-3 and TRBJ1-1; unclear D gene. Trimming left V 2 bases short and J 13 bases short, with 14 bases between. CDR1 is ENHRY, CDR2 SYGVKD, per germline. The CDR3 is made up of 12 amino acids. The CDR3 nucleotides are TGTGCCATCAGTGAGATGGGCTCGGGAGGTTTCTTT. Translation: CAISEMGSGGFF.

This clonotype was picked up many times. The junction does not match germline at one end; this may be a read error. CDR3 sequence: CASSLISGFDYGHTF. CDR3 nucleotides: TGTGCCAGCAGCTTAATCTCGGGGTTTGACTATGGCCACACCTTC. The rearrangement uses TRBV11-1 and TRBJ1-2; no clear D gene. This CDR3 is built from 15 residues. CDR1 SGHAT and CDR2 FQDESV come from the germline V gene (reference sequence).

This clonotype appeared many times. The rearrangement joins TRBV20-1 to TRBJ2-7; no clear D. This CDR3 region has 12 residues. V dropped 0 bases and J dropped 12 bases, with 15 bases sitting between them. CDR1 and CDR2 (germline): DFQATT, SNEGSKA (reference sequence). In DNA, the CDR3 is TGCAGTGCTAGAGAAGAATTTGGTCTGTGGTACTTC. It translates to CSAREEFGLWYF.